The 27 T cell receptor beta chains listed next were all sequenced from one sample in a study of CD8 T cell repertoires and HIV-1 epitope variants. TCRdb keeps only in-frame clones here, not all; method: immunoSEQ multiplex PCR. Among about 5,300 clones listed, about 67% were seen once. These receptors have no known antigen. What was sequenced was cultured CD8+ T cells derived from PBMCs. Source of these receptors: a male donor with HIV.

This clone was recorded only once. Additional DNA sequences in this sample encode the identical CDR3. V gene TRBV27 combines with J gene TRBJ2-2; D tentatively reads TRBD1 or TRBD2 (5 bases each). The V gene lost 5 bases and the J gene lost 1 base, with 8 bases spanning the gap. Germline-derived CDR1 and CDR2 are MNHEY and SMNVEV (reference sequence). The CDR3 runs to 14 residues. DNA of the CDR3: TGTGCCAGCAGTCCGGGGCGGAACACCGGGGAGCTGTTTTTT. It specifies CASSPGRNTGELFF.

The genes are TRBV19 and TRBJ2-3; the D is unclear. CDR3 length equals 13 residues. Germline values: CDR1 LNHDA, CDR2 SQIVND (reference sequence). Deletions cut 7 bases from V and 2 bases from J, with 10 bases between. CDR3 in DNA: TGTGCCAGTACCTCGACATCCACAGATACGCAGTATTTT. This gives the protein CASTSTSTDTQYF.

The table lists this clone with a few counts. The rearrangement uses TRBV27 and TRBJ1-3; possibly TRBD1 for D (5 bases). The CDR3 runs to 14 residues. The V and J ends lost 6 bases and 5 bases respectively, with 14 bases between them. CDR1 and CDR2 from the germline V gene are MNHEY and SMNVEV (reference sequence). The CDR3 loop is CASRQLGGRNTIYF. The CDR3 DNA sequence: TGTGCCAGCAGACAACTGGGGGGTCGAAACACCATATATTTT.

The chain is built from TRBV19 and TRBJ2-1; possible D gene TRBD1, 6 bases. This CDR3 spans 16 amino acids. Trimming took 6 bases from V and 0 from J, leaving 15 bases between them. Per germline, CDR1 LNHDA and CDR2 SQIVND (reference sequence). This CDR3 reads CASRGATGSSYNEQFF. CDR3 sequence (DNA): TGTGCCAGTAGGGGAGCGACAGGCTCCTCCTACAATGAGCAGTTCTTC. Combining the CDR3 with reference TRBV19 and TRBJ2-1 gives the whole variable domain DGGITQSPKYLFRKEGQNVTLSCEQNLNHDAMYWYRQDPGQGLRLIYYSQIVNDFQKGDIAEGYSVSREKKESFPLTVTSAQKNPTAFYLCASRGATGSSYNEQFFGPGTRLTVL.

This rearrangement joins TRBV28 to TRBJ2-2; no clear D. V was trimmed by 2 bases and J by 5 bases, leaving 6 bases between them. The germline CDR1 and CDR2 sequences are MDHEN and SYDVKM. CDR3 length: 13 residues. The CDR3 here is CASSLTWTGELFF. CDR3 DNA: TGTGCCAGCAGTTTAACCTGGACCGGGGAGCTGTTTTTT. Complete variable domain (other parts from reference TRBV28 and TRBJ2-2): DVKVTQSSRYLVKRTGEKVFLECVQDMDHENMFWYRQDPGLGLRLIYFSYDVKMKEKGDIPEGYSVSREKKERFSLILESASTNQTSMYLCASSLTWTGELFFGEGSRLTVL.

In regard to this clone: Relative to the germline gene, one junction end is altered; a read error may explain this. V and J are TRBV4-1 and TRBJ1-2, with 7 bases identical to TRBD1. The germline V gene has CDR1 MGHRA and CDR2 YSYEKL. There are 15 residues in the CDR3. The CDR3: CASSLGDSGRGGYTF. As DNA, the CDR3 is TGTGCCAGCAGCCTAGGGGACAGCGGGAGGGGTGGCTACACCTTC.

This rearrangement joins TRBV5-1 to TRBJ2-3, with D possibly matching TRBD2 (6 bases). The CDR3 has 16 amino acids. Per the germline V gene, CDR1 is SGHRS and CDR2 is YFSETQ. Deletions cut 0 bases from V and 5 bases from J, with 16 bases between. The chain's CDR3 is CASSLGPGVGEDTQYF. Here the CDR3 DNA reads TGCGCCAGCAGCTTGGGGCCGGGAGTGGGAGAAGATACGCAGTATTTT.

The V and J genes are TRBV7-9 and TRBJ2-5; TRBD2 is a possible D gene (5 bases). The CDR3 spans 15 residues. V was cut by 4 bases and J by 4 bases, with 16 bases left in between. Germline V CDR1 and CDR2: SEHNR, FQNEAQ (reference sequence). CDR3 coding DNA: TGTGCCAGCAGCTCCTCTAACCTCGAGGGAGAGACCCAGTACTTC. Its protein product is CASSSSNLEGETQYF. Together with reference TRBV7-9 and TRBJ2-5, the CDR3 gives the full variable domain: DTGVSQNPRHKITKRGQNVTFRCDPISEHNRLYWYRQTLGQGPEFLTYFQNEAQLEKSRLLSDRFSAERPKGSFSTLEIQRTEQGDSAMYLCASSSSNLEGETQYFGPGTRLLVL.

This clone rates as medium-sized (0.01 to 0.1%). V and J are TRBV6-4 and TRBJ1-6; D gene uncertain. Germline loops: CDR1 MRHNA, CDR2 SNTAGT. The CDR3 covers 13 residues. Trimming cost V 2 bases and J 5 bases, with 4 bases left between them. The chain's CDR3 is CASSDGDNSPLHF. The CDR3 nucleotides read TGTGCCAGCAGTGACGGAGATAATTCACCCCTCCACTTT.

This chain links TRBV6-5 with TRBJ2-3; D is uncertain. The germline V gene encodes CDR1 MNHEY and CDR2 SVGAGI. CDR3 length: 14 amino acids. V was trimmed by 6 bases and J by 1 base, leaving 11 bases between them. CDR3 in DNA: TGTGCCAGCAGCCCCTTGTTAGGCACAGATACGCAGTATTTT. Translated, it gives CASSPLLGTDTQYF.

Only a few counts were recorded for this clone. The chain combines TRBV7-8 with TRBJ2-1; D unclear. The CDR3 runs 15 residues. Trimming left V 5 bases short and J 0 bases short, with 11 bases between. CDR1 is SGHVS and CDR2 is FQNEAQ in the germline V gene. CDR3 loop: CASSPGLASYNEQFF. As DNA, the CDR3 is TGTGCCAGCAGCCCTGGGTTGGCCTCCTACAATGAGCAGTTCTTC.

This chain uses TRBV6-5 with TRBJ1-1, with 9 bases identical to TRBD1. The CDR3 covers 14 residues. The V and J ends lost 4 bases and 3 bases, in that order; junction bases with no gene match: 3. CDR1 and CDR2 (germline): MNHEY, SVGAGI. The CDR3 loop is CASSLDRGDTEAFF. The CDR3 DNA follows: TGTGCCAGCAGTTTGGACAGGGGAGACACTGAAGCTTTCTTT.

The chain uses TRBV11-2 and TRBJ2-7; 7 bases align to TRBD2. After removal of 6 bases from V and 13 bases from J, the junction contained 12 bases not matched to a gene. CDR3 length: 12 residues. Germline loops: CDR1 SGHAT, CDR2 FQNNGV. CDR3 residues: CASRGEGLRSYF. The CDR3 nucleotides are TGTGCCAGCAGGGGGGAGGGACTCAGGTCATACTTC.

The gene calls are TRBV6-5 and TRBJ1-1; D is possibly TRBD1 (5 bases). This CDR3 region has 12 residues. Per the germline V gene, CDR1 is MNHEY and CDR2 is SVGAGI. Trimming took off 2 bases at V and 5 bases at J, with 6 bases between the two ends. CDR3 sequence: CASSYGGTEAFF. DNA of the CDR3: TGTGCCAGCAGTTACGGGGGAACTGAAGCTTTCTTT.

The CDR3 bases are TGTGCCAGCAGCTTGTGGCAGGGAAACACCGGGGAGCTGTTTTTT. Amino acids: CASSLWQGNTGELFF. V usage is TRBV7-3 and J usage is TRBJ2-2, with D perhaps TRBD1 (5 bases). V was cut by 3 bases and J by 2 bases, with 10 bases left in between. The CDR3 is 15 amino acids. The germline V gene encodes CDR1 SGHTA and CDR2 FQGTGA. The full variable domain, its missing parts supplied by reference TRBV7-3 and TRBJ2-2, is GAGVSQTPSNKVTEKGKYVELRCDPISGHTALYWYRQSLGQGPEFLIYFQGTGAADDSGLPNDRFFAVRPEGSVSTLKIQRTERGDSAVYLCASSLWQGNTGELFFGEGSRLTVL.

V and J are TRBV27 and TRBJ2-6; tentatively, D is TRBD1 or TRBD2 (5 bases each). CDR1 is MNHEY, CDR2 SMNVEV, per germline (reference sequence). This CDR3 has 17 amino acids. The V gene lost 0 bases and the J gene lost 0 bases, with 9 bases spanning the gap. The CDR3 is CASSLSGRLSGANVLTF. CDR3 DNA: TGTGCCAGCAGTTTATCGGGACGTCTCTCTGGGGCCAACGTCCTGACTTTC.

This chain joins TRBV29-1 and TRBJ2-7; TRBD1 matches at 11 bases. This CDR3 is 14 amino acids long. Germline CDR1 SQVTM, CDR2 ANQGSEA. V shed 5 bases, J shed 0 bases, and the junction held 3 bases outside the gene matches. The CDR3 DNA sequence: TGCAGCGTTCCCGGGACAGGGGGCTCCTACGAGCAGTACTTC. Translating gives CSVPGTGGSYEQYF.

V usage is TRBV28 and J usage is TRBJ2-7, with 7 bases that match TRBD1. The CDR3 loop spans 15 amino acids. Germline lookup yields CDR1 MDHEN and CDR2 SYDVKM. V lost 2 bases to trimming and J lost 2 bases; unmatched junction nucleotides: 6. In nucleotides, the CDR3 is TGTGCCAGCAGTTTAGGGACAGCTCAAACCTACGAGCAGTACTTC. Residues: CASSLGTAQTYEQYF.

To note about this clone: This CDR3 is also generated by other DNA sequences in the sample. The rearrangement uses TRBV5-6 and TRBJ2-7, with a weak D call TRBD1 (6 bases). The V and J ends lost 0 bases and 1 base respectively, with 8 bases between them. From germline, CDR1 is SGHDT and CDR2 YYEEEE. The CDR3 has 14 residues. The CDR3 loop is CASSLDRVSYEQYF. The CDR3 bases are TGTGCCAGCAGCTTGGACAGGGTTTCCTACGAGCAGTACTTC.

The rearrangement uses TRBV19 and TRBJ1-1; D possibly corresponds to TRBD1 (6 bases). Germline CDR1 is LNHDA and CDR2 is SQIVND (reference sequence). V gave up 6 bases and J gave up 5 bases, with 10 bases separating them. The CDR3 spans 12 residues. The CDR3, as DNA: TGTGCCAGTAGGGCAGGGGTTACTGAAGCTTTCTTT. This translates into CASRAGVTEAFF.

The chain recombines TRBV5-6 with TRBJ1-1; D perhaps matches TRBD1 (6 bases). The germline V gene has CDR1 SGHDT and CDR2 YYEEEE. The CDR3 totals 14 residues. V lost 0 bases to trimming and J lost 3 bases, with 9 bases between them. In DNA form, the CDR3 reads TGTGCCAGCAGCTTGGGGACAGCATACACTGAAGCTTTCTTT. The encoded protein is CASSLGTAYTEAFF.

By share, this clone counts as medium-sized (0.01 to 0.1%). This sequence joins TRBV29-1 and TRBJ2-2; D not resolved. The germline CDR1 and CDR2 sequences are SQVTM and ANQGSEA. Trimming cost V 6 bases and J 4 bases, with 9 bases left between them. The CDR3 runs to 12 residues. This CDR3 reads CSVLKGTGELFF. Written as DNA, the CDR3 is TGCAGCGTCTTGAAGGGCACCGGGGAGCTGTTTTTT.

This chain links TRBV28 with TRBJ2-1; D is possibly TRBD1 (6 bases). CDR1 is MDHEN and CDR2 is SYDVKM in the germline V gene. V shed 11 bases and J shed 4 bases, with 27 bases lying between them. The CDR3 runs 17 residues. The CDR3, as DNA: TGTGCCTGTTCAGGGGACCGCGGCGCAGGGCCTTACAATGAGCAGTTCTTC. Translating gives CACSGDRGAGPYNEQFF. The full variable domain, with the rest looked up from reference TRBV28 and TRBJ2-1, is DVKVTQSSRYLVKRTGEKVFLECVQDMDHENMFWYRQDPGLGLRLIYFSYDVKMKEKGDIPEGYSVSREKKERFSLILESASTNQTSMYLCACSGDRGAGPYNEQFFGPGTRLTVL.

This CDR3 is CASSLDPRAETQYF. The CDR3 nucleotides read TGCGCCAGCAGCCTGGATCCGAGGGCGGAGACCCAGTACTTC. The V call is TRBV4-3, the J call TRBJ2-5, with TRBD2 as a possible D gene (5 bases). V shed 4 bases and J shed 5 bases, with 14 bases lying between them. The CDR3 is 14 amino acids. The germline V gene encodes CDR1 LGHNA and CDR2 YSLEER.

The chain employs TRBV5-6 and TRBJ1-2; 11 positions agree with TRBD1. Germline CDR1 and CDR2: SGHDT and YYEEEE. The junction had 5 bases not matched to a gene; V was cut back by 4 bases and J by 3 bases. This CDR3 spans 15 amino acids. This CDR3 is CASSPGQGVDYGYTF. CDR3 DNA: TGTGCCAGCAGCCCGGGACAGGGGGTCGACTATGGCTACACCTTC.

This clone has only a few counts. The V call is TRBV5-8, the J call TRBJ2-7; D is undetermined. The CDR3 length is 15 residues. Germline lookup yields CDR1 SGHTS and CDR2 YDEGEE. V dropped 5 bases and J dropped 0 bases, with 15 bases sitting between them. The CDR3 reads CASSSQSPSSYEQYF. As DNA, the CDR3 is TGTGCCAGCAGTTCACAGAGCCCCAGCTCCTACGAGCAGTACTTC.

The J gene is TRBJ2-5, the V gene TRBV7-9, with a tentative D call TRBD1 (6 bases). Trimming took off 1 base at V and 7 bases at J, with 16 bases between the two ends. Looked up from germline, CDR1 is SEHNR and CDR2 is FQNEAQ (reference sequence). The CDR3 is 15 residues long. The DNA of the CDR3 is TGTGCCAGCAGCTTAGAAATCAGGGGAAGTGGGACCCAGTACTTC. Translating it yields CASSLEIRGSGTQYF.